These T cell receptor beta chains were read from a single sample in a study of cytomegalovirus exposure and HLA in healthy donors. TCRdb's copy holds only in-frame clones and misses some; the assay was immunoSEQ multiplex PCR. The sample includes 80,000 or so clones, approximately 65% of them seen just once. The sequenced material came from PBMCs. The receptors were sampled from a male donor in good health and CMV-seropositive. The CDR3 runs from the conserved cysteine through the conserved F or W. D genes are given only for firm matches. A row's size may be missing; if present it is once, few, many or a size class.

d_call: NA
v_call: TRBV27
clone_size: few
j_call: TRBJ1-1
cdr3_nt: TGTGCCAGCAGTTCTCCTGGGGCTCGACAAGCTTTCTTT
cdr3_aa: CASSSPGARQAFF

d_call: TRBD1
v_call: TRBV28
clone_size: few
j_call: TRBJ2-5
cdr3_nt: TGTGCCAGCAGTTGGAGGGACAGGGAACAAGAGACCCAGTACTTC
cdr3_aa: CASSWRDREQETQYF

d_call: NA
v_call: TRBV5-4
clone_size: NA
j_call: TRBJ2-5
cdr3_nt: TGTGCCAGCAGCCCGGACGGGGAAGAGACCCAGTACTTC
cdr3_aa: CASSPDGEETQYF

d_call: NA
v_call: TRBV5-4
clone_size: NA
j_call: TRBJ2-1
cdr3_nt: TGTGCCAGCAGCCCCATAGCCCTCGGCTACAATGAGCAGTTCTTC
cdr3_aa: CASSPIALGYNEQFF

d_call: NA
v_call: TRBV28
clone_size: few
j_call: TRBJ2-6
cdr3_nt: TGTGCCAGCAGTTTTGCCGGGGGAGTACCTGGGGCCAACGTCCTGACTTTC
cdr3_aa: CASSFAGGVPGANVLTF

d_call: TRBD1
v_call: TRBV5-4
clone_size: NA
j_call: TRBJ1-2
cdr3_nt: TGTGCCAGCAGGTACCGACAGGGTAGGACTGGCTACACCTTC
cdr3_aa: CASRYRQGRTGYTF

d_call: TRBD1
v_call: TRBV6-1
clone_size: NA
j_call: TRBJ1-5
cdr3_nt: TGTGCCAGCAGTGAGCAAAGAGGGGGCGCATCTGTCCAGCCCCAGCATTTT
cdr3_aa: CASSEQRGGASVQPQHF

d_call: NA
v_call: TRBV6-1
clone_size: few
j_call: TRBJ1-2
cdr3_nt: TGTGCCAGCAGTGAGGGACACCTTGGCTACACCTTC
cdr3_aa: CASSEGHLGYTF

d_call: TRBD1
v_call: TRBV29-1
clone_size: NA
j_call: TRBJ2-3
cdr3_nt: TGCAGCGGACGGGACAGGGTGATTCGGACAGATACGCAGTATTTT
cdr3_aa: CSGRDRVIRTDTQYF

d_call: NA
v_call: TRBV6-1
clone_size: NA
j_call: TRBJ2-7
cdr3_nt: TGTGCCAGCAGTGGGGTGTCAGGGCCTTCCTACGAGCAGTACTTC
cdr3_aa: CASSGVSGPSYEQYF

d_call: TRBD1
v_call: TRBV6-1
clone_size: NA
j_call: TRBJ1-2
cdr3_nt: TGTGCCAGCATTAGAGGGGACAGCTTAAACTATGGCTACACCTTC
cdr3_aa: CASIRGDSLNYGYTF

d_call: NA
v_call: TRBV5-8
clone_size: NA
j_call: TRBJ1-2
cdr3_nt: TGTGCCAGCAGCTTGACTGGCTATGGCTACACCTTC
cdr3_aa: CASSLTGYGYTF

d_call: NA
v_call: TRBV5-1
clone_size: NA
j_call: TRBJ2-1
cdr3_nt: TGCGCCAGCAGCCTGGCAGGGTTATCCAATGAGCAGTTCTTC
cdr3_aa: CASSLAGLSNEQFF

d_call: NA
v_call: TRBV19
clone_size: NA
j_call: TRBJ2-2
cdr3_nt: TGTGCCAGTAGACAGGTATCCGGGGAGCTGTTTTTT
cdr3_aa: CASRQVSGELFF

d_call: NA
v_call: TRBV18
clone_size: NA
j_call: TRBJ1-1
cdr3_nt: TGTGCCAGCTCACCTCAGGTACTGAACACTGAAGCTTTCTTT
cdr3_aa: CASSPQVLNTEAFF

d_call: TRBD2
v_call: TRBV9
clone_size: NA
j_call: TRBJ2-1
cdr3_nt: TGTGCCAGCAGCGTAGGAATAGCGGGCTACAATGAGCAGTTCTTC
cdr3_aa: CASSVGIAGYNEQFF

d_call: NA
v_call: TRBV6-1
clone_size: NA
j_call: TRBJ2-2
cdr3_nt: TGTGCCAGCAGTGAAGCTCGGGCAGGGTGGCCGAACACCGGGGAGCTGTTTTTT
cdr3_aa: CASSEARAGWPNTGELFF

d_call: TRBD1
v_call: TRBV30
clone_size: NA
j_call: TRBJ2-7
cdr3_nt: TGTGCCTGGAGCTCGGGACAGGGACTCTACGAGCAGTACTTC
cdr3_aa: CAWSSGQGLYEQYF

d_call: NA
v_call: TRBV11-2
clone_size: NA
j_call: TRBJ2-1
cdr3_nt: TGTGCCAGCAGCTTATCTCTAGTGGGGGGGGCTGGTGAGCAGTTCTTC
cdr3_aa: CASSLSLVGGAGEQFF

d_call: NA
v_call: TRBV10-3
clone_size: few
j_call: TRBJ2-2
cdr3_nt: TGTGCCATCAGTGAGTCGGAGACCTCCACCGGGGAGCTGTTTTTT
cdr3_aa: CAISESETSTGELFF

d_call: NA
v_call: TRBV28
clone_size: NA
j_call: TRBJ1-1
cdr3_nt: TGTGCCAGCAACTTGAACACTGAAGCTTTCTTT
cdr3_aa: CASNLNTEAFF

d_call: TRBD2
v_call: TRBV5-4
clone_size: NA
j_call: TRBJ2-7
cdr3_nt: TGTGCCAGCAGCCTGACTAGCGGGGGAGTCTACGAGCAGTACTTC
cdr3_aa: CASSLTSGGVYEQYF

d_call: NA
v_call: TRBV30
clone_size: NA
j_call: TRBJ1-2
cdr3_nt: TGTGCCTGGAGTCCCTCCCGGTGGAACTATGGCTACACCTTC
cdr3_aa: CAWSPSRWNYGYTF

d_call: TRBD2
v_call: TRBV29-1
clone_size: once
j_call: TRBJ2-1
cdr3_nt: TGCAGCGTTGAGGGCGGGAGGGCCCTCTACAATGAGCAGTTCTTC
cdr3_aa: CSVEGGRALYNEQFF

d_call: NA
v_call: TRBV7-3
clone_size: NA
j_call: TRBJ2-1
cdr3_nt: TGTGCCAGCAGCCTAGGGGGGGGGTCTCACAATGAGCAGTTCTTC
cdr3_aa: CASSLGGGSHNEQFF

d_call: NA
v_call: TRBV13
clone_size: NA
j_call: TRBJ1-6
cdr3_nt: TGTGCCAGCAGTTCTCAGGGGCGAGGTAATTCACCCCTCCACTTT
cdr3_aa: CASSSQGRGNSPLHF

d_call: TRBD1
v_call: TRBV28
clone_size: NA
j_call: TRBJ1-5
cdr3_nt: TGTGCCAGCACCTCGGGACAGGGGAATAGGTGGCCCCAGCATTTT
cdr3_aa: CASTSGQGNRWPQHF

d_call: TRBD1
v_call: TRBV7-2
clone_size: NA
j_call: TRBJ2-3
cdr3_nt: TGTGCCAGCAGCTCCTCCGGGACAGCCCGTCTTACGCAGTATTTT
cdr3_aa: CASSSSGTARLTQYF

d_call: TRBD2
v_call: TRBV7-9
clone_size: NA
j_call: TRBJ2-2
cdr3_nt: TGTGCCAGCAGGGCAAGCGGTAGCGGGATCACCGGGGAGCTGTTTTTT
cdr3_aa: CASRASGSGITGELFF

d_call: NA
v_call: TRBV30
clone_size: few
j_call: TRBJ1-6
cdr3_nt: TGTGCCTGGAGCTTACTCATCCTAACGGGAAATTCACCCCTCCACTTT
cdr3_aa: CAWSLLILTGNSPLHF

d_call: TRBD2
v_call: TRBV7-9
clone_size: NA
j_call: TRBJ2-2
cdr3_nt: TGTGCCAGCAGCCTTCTAAGAGCGGGGGCTGTCACCGGGGAGCTGTTTTTT
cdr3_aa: CASSLLRAGAVTGELFF

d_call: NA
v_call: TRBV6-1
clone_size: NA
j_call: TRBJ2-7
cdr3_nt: TGTGCCAGCAGTGAAGGGGGACTCGGACCTTACTACGAGCAGTACTTC
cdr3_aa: CASSEGGLGPYYEQYF

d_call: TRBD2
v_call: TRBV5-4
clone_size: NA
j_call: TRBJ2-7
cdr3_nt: TGTGCCAGCAGCTGGAGCGGGAGCTCCCTGGAGCAGTACTTC
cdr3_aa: CASSWSGSSLEQYF

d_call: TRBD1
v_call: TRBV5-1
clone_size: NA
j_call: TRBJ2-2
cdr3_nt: TGCGCCAGCAGCTGGGGGTTGTGGACAGGGGGTTACAACACCGGGGAGCTGTTTTTT
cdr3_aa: CASSWGLWTGGYNTGELFF

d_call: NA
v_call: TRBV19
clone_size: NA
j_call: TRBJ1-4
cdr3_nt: TGTGCCAGTACCCCTCGAACATCCGTCGATGAAAAACTGTTTTTT
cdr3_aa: CASTPRTSVDEKLFF

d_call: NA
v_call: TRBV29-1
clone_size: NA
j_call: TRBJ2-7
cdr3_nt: TGCAGCGTTGAATTGGCTGACTACGAGCAGTACTTC
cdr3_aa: CSVELADYEQYF

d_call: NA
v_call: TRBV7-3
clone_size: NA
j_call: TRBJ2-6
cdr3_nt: TGTGCCAGCAGCTTACAGGCAGGGGCCGGGGCCAACGTCCTGACTTTC
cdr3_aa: CASSLQAGAGANVLTF

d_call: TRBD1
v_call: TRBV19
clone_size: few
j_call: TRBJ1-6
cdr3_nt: TGTGCCAGTAGTATTCTTTGGGGACAGGGTGGATCACCCCTCCACTTT
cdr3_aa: CASSILWGQGGSPLHF

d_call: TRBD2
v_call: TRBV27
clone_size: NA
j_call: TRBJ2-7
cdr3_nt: TGTGCCAGCAGTTCTACTAGCGGGGCCTCCTACGAGCAGTACTTC
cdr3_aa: CASSSTSGASYEQYF

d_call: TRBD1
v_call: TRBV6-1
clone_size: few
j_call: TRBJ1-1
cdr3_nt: TGTGCCAGCACGTCCAGGGTTGAGGGGGCTACTGAAGCTTTCTTT
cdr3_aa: CASTSRVEGATEAFF

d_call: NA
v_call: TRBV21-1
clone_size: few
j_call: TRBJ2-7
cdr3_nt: TGTGCCAGCAGCTCCCTCGGATTAAAATCGGGACAGGCTACCTACGAGCAGTACTTC
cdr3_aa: CASSSLGLKSGQATYEQYF

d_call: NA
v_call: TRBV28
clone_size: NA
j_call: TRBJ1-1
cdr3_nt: TGTGCCAGCAGCTCCCCCGGGTCGGCTGAAGCTTTCTTT
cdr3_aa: CASSSPGSAEAFF

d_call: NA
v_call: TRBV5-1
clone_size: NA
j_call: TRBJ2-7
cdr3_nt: TGCGCCAGCAGCTTACGACTGACCTACGAGCAGTACTTC
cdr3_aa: CASSLRLTYEQYF

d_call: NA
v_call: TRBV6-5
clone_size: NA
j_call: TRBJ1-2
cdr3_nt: TGTGCCAGCAGTTACGGGCAGGCTACTAACTATGGCTACACCTTC
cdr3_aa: CASSYGQATNYGYTF

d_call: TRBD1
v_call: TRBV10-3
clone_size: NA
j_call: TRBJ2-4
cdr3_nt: TGTGCCATCAAACCTGGGACAGAGAACATTCAGTACTTC
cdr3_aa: CAIKPGTENIQYF

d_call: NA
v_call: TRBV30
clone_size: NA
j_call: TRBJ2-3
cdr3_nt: TGTGCCTGGAGCCGAGATACGCAGTATTTT
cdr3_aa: CAWSRDTQYF

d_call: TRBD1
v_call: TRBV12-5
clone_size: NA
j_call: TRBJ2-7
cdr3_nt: TGTGCTAGTGGTTTGGCAGGGGGCTACGAGCAGTACTTC
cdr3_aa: CASGLAGGYEQYF

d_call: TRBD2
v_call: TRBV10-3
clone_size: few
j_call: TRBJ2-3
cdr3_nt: TGTGCCACCTCAGGAGCGGGGGCGAGCACAGATACGCAGTATTTT
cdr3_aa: CATSGAGASTDTQYF

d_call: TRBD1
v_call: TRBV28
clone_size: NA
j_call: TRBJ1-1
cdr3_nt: TGTGCCAGCCAGCCGGGACAGAGAAGTACTGAAGCTTTCTTT
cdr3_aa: CASQPGQRSTEAFF

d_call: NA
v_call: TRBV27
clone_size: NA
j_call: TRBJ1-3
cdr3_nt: TGTGCCAGCAGTTTTTCCCTCACGGGCTCTGGAAACACCATATATTTT
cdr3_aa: CASSFSLTGSGNTIYF

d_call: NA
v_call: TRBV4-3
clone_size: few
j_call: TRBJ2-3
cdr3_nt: TGCGCCAGCAGCCAAGATCGAGGCCTCGGAGATACGCAGTATTTT
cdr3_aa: CASSQDRGLGDTQYF

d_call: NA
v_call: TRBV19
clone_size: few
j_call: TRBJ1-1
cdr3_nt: TGTGCCAGTAGTCAGGGTTCCAGCGAAGCTTTCTTT
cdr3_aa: CASSQGSSEAFF

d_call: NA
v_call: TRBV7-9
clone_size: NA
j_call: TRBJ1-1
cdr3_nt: TGTGCCAGCAGCTTAGACCTCCAGGGGAGTAAAGCTTTCTTT
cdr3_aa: CASSLDLQGSKAFF

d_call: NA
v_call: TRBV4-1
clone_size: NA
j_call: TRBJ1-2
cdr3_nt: TGCGCCAGCAGCCAAGTTTCCGAGAAATATGGCTACACCTTC
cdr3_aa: CASSQVSEKYGYTF

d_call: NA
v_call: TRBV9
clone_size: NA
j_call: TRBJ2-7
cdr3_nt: TGTGCCAGCAGCCCCCCCGGAGGAATCTACGAGCAGTACTTC
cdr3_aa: CASSPPGGIYEQYF

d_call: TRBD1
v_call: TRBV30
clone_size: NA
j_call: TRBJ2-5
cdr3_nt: TGTGCCTGGAGTTACAGACAGGGAAGGCCACCCCGGCAGTACTTC
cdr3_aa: CAWSYRQGRPPRQYF

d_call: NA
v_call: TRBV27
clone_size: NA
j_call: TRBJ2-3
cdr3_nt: TGTGCCAGCAGTTTAAGACGGGGGAGCACAGATACGCAGTATTTT
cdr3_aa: CASSLRRGSTDTQYF

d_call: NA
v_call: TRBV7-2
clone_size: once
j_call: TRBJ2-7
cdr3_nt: TGTGCCAGCAGCTTTGACTCTTTCTCCTACGAGCAGTACTTC
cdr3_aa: CASSFDSFSYEQYF

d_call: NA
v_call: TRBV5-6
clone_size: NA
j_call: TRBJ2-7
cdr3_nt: TGTGCCAGCAGCCCCCAAACAGGGAGAGAGGTCTACGAGCAGTACTTC
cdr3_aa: CASSPQTGREVYEQYF

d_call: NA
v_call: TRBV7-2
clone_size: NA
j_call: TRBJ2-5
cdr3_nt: TGTGCCAGCAGCTTATTCCGCCAAGAGACCCAGTACTTC
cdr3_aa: CASSLFRQETQYF